One sample yielded the 21 T cell receptor beta chains listed below, sequenced in a study of blood T cell repertoires in COVID-19. Data came from immunoSEQ multiplex PCR; TCRdb stores just in-frame clones and leaves some out. The sample lists around 200,000 clones, roughly 90% occurring once. The sequenced material came from peripheral blood. The receptors shown here come from a man aged 18 to 29 with active or convalescent COVID-19.

The V call is TRBV15, the J call TRBJ2-7, with D perhaps matching TRBD1 (5 bases). With 3 bases removed from V and 5 bases from J, the gap between germline ends came to 11 bases. Per the germline V gene, CDR1 is LNHNV and CDR2 is YYDKDF (reference sequence). This CDR3 is 13 amino acids long. The CDR3 region is CATSRPGRDEQYF. The CDR3 DNA follows: TGTGCCACCAGCAGGCCAGGGCGCGACGAGCAGTACTTC.

This clone has only a few counts. The chain couples TRBV10-3 to TRBJ2-1, with 10 nucleotides matching TRBD2. Losses at the gene ends were 6 bases for V and 6 bases for J; bases not matched to a gene: 5. CDR3 size: 14 residues. Germline V gene sequence: CDR1 ENHRY, CDR2 SYGVKD. The CDR3 reads CAISSSGSLNEQFF. The CDR3 coding sequence is TGTGCCATCAGCTCTAGCGGGAGCCTCAATGAGCAGTTCTTC.

The chain carries TRBV7-2 and TRBJ2-7, with TRBD2 matching over 14 bases. V lost 5 bases to trimming and J lost 7 bases; unmatched junction nucleotides: 7. This CDR3 is 15 amino acids long. From germline, CDR1 is SGHTA and CDR2 FQGNSA. The DNA of the CDR3 is TGTGCCAGCAGCGCCCGACTAGCGGGAGGGCCGGAGCAGTACTTC. This sequence encodes CASSARLAGGPEQYF.

CDR3 bases: TGTGCCAGTTTTTCGTCTAGCGGGGGGGAATTTGGGTACTTC. It translates to CASFSSSGGEFGYF. The chain employs TRBV2 and TRBJ2-4; 12 nucleotides align to TRBD2. J was trimmed by 15 bases and V by 9 bases; bases with no gene match: 15. The CDR3 covers 14 residues. CDR1 and CDR2 from the germline V gene are SNHLY and FYNNEI.

J is TRBJ2-1 and V is TRBV7-8, with 11 bases matching TRBD1. Germline values: CDR1 SGHVS, CDR2 FQNEAQ. This CDR3 spans 17 amino acids. J lost 1 base, V lost 5 bases, and 7 bases had no gene match. The CDR3 DNA is TGTGCCAGCAGCGTTCAGAGGGACAGGGGGTCCTACAATGAGCAGTTCTTC. Its protein product is CASSVQRDRGSYNEQFF.

A single count supports this clone. The rearrangement links TRBV5-1 to TRBJ2-7; 12 bases are shared with TRBD1. V lost 5 bases and J lost 7; bases outside the gene matches: 7. Germline V CDR1 and CDR2: SGHRS, YFSETQ. This CDR3 spans 14 amino acids. CDR3 sequence reads: CASSSGQGAKEQYF. For the CDR3, the DNA is TGCGCCAGCAGTTCGGGACAGGGGGCGAAGGAGCAGTACTTC.

The V and J genes are TRBV5-1 and TRBJ1-1; no clear D gene. The germline V gene encodes CDR1 SGHRS and CDR2 YFSETQ. Deletions cut 0 bases from V and 1 base from J, with 7 bases between. This CDR3 is built from 14 residues. CDR3 DNA: TGCGCCAGCAGCTTGGCTGAGGAGAACACTGAAGCTTTCTTT. It codes for CASSLAEENTEAFF.

This chain links TRBV7-3 with TRBJ2-7; 8 bases align to TRBD1. Germline V gene data show CDR1 as SGHTA and CDR2 as FQGTGA. The CDR3 totals 13 residues. After removal of 3 bases from V and 6 bases from J, the junction contained 4 bases not matched to a gene. DNA of the CDR3: TGTGCCAGCAGCTTCGGACAGGGAGGCGAGCAGTACTTC. It codes for CASSFGQGGEQYF.

The chain joins TRBV12-3 or TRBV12-4 to TRBJ2-7, with a possible D match to TRBD2 (5 bases). V lost 3 bases, J lost 9 bases, and 9 bases lay in between. The CDR3 is 11 amino acids. The CDR3 DNA sequence: TGTGCCAGCAGTTTGGGCAGCGGGCAGTACTTC. This sequence encodes CASSLGSGQYF.

This chain links TRBV27 with TRBJ1-1, with D possibly matching TRBD1 (6 bases). Trimming left V 2 bases short and J 1 base short, with 17 bases between. This CDR3 region has 17 residues. Germline assignment: CDR1 MNHEY and CDR2 SMNVEV (reference sequence). CDR3 sequence reads: CASSLGGGGIPNTEAFF. The CDR3 bases are TGTGCCAGCAGTTTAGGAGGGGGAGGGATCCCGAACACTGAAGCTTTCTTT.

The chain carries TRBV7-2 and TRBJ2-4; 16 bases match TRBD2. The CDR3 has 17 residues. Trimming cost V 0 bases and J 7 bases; bases outside gene matches: 3. CDR1 is SGHTA and CDR2 is FQGNSA in the germline V gene. Here the CDR3 DNA reads TGTGCCAGCAGCTTAGCTTTGGGACTAGCGGGGGGGAACATTCAGTACTTC. Translated: CASSLALGLAGGNIQYF.

The chain recombines TRBV27 with TRBJ1-3, with unresolved D. V lost 4 bases to trimming and J lost 3 bases, with 7 bases between them. The CDR3 is made up of 13 amino acids. Per the germline V gene, CDR1 is MNHEY and CDR2 is SMNVEV (reference sequence). CDR3 sequence: CASSSQIGNTIYF. In DNA form, the CDR3 reads TGTGCCAGCAGTTCCCAAATTGGAAACACCATATATTTT.

The chain couples TRBV5-5 to TRBJ1-6; D unclear. Germline CDR1 and CDR2: SGHKS and YYEKEE (reference sequence). The length of the CDR3 is 16 residues. Trimming shortened V by 4 bases and J by 9 bases, and 20 bases separated the two germline ends. CDR3 in amino acids: CASSPQVYGAFSPLHF. In DNA form, the CDR3 reads TGTGCCAGCAGCCCCCAAGTGTACGGAGCATTTTCACCCCTCCACTTT.

CDR3 protein: CASSLGKAGVNPAYEQYF. In nucleotides, the CDR3 is TGTGCCAGCAGCTTAGGGAAGGCCGGGGTCAATCCGGCCTACGAGCAGTACTTC. The chain links TRBV7-2 to TRBJ2-7; TRBD2 is a possible D gene (5 bases). The V end was cut by 1 base, the J end by 2 bases, with 21 bases between. The CDR3 contains 18 residues. Per the germline V gene, CDR1 is SGHTA and CDR2 is FQGNSA.

This chain joins TRBV5-1 and TRBJ1-1; D not certain. V lost 7 bases, J lost 0 bases, and 10 bases lay in between. This CDR3 contains 13 residues. CDR1 is SGHRS and CDR2 is YFSETQ in the germline V gene. The DNA for the CDR3 is TGCGCCAGCGGTTTGACAATGAACACTGAAGCTTTCTTT. It codes for CASGLTMNTEAFF.

The V and J genes are TRBV2 and TRBJ2-3; 16 nucleotides align to TRBD2. The CDR3 covers 16 residues. The germline gives CDR1 SNHLY, CDR2 FYNNEI. The J segment lost 8 bases and the V segment lost 6 bases, leaving 8 bases of the junction unmatched. Here the CDR3 DNA reads TGTGCCAGCAGGGCTGGGACTAGCGGGGGGGTAACTACGCAGTATTTT. Translating gives CASRAGTSGGVTTQYF.

This clone was detected only once. V is TRBV6-5 and J is TRBJ2-7; TRBD2 is a possible D gene (6 bases). Germline V gives CDR1 MNHEY, CDR2 SVGAGI. Deletions cut 6 bases from V and 2 bases from J, with 17 bases between. The CDR3 runs to 15 residues. The CDR3 sequence is CASRRSGSGPYEQYF. As DNA, the CDR3 is TGTGCCAGCAGACGTAGTGGTAGCGGTCCCTACGAGCAGTACTTC.

The chain links TRBV27 to TRBJ2-1; D is possibly TRBD1 (6 bases). The CDR3 loop spans 15 amino acids. Trimming left V 6 bases short and J 8 bases short, with 20 bases between. Germline V CDR1 and CDR2: MNHEY, SMNVEV (reference sequence). CDR3 sequence (DNA): TGTGCCAGCAGGAGAGACGGGACACCGGCGGATGAGCAGTTCTTC. It translates to CASRRDGTPADEQFF.

Only a few counts were recorded for this clone. V and J are TRBV2 and TRBJ1-2, with a tentative D call TRBD1 (6 bases). Trimming left V 4 bases short and J 4 bases short, with 13 bases between. The CDR3 extends over 14 amino acids. Germline CDR1 SNHLY, CDR2 FYNNEI. The CDR3 loop reads CASSGQVNRYGYTF. The CDR3 DNA follows: TGTGCCAGCAGTGGACAGGTTAATCGCTATGGCTACACCTTC.

V gene TRBV6-5 combines with J gene TRBJ1-2; the match to TRBD1 covers 7 bases. This CDR3 contains 14 residues. V shed 5 bases, J shed 8 bases, and the junction held 11 bases outside the gene matches. Germline values: CDR1 MNHEY, CDR2 SVGAGI. Here the CDR3 reads CASSRDSRIGGYTF. Written as DNA, the CDR3 is TGTGCCAGCAGTCGGGACAGCCGCATTGGAGGCTACACCTTC.

The CDR3 DNA reads TGTGCCAGCAGTGAAGAGGCAGGGGATCCCCTCCACTTT. It is translated as CASSEEAGDPLHF. This chain links TRBV2 with TRBJ1-6, with D perhaps matching TRBD1 (6 bases). This CDR3 is 13 amino acids long. The germline gives CDR1 SNHLY, CDR2 FYNNEI. The ends were cut back, 1 base at V and 13 bases at J, with 11 bases in the middle.